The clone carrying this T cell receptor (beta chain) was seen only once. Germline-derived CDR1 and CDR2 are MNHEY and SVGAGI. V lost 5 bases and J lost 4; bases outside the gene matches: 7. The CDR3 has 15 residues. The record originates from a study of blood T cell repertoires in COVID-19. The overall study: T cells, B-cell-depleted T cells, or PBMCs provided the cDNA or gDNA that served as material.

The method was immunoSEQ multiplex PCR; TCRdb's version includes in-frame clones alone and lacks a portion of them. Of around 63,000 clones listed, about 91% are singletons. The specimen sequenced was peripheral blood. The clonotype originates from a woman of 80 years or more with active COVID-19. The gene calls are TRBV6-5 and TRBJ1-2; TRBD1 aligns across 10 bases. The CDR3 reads CASSTRDRGGYGYTF. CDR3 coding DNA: TGTGCCAGCAGTACTAGGGACAGGGGAGGCTATGGCTACACCTTC.